Described below is a single TCR beta chain sequence and its context. This entry comes from a study of CD8 T cells in Susac syndrome. Random-hexamer reverse transcription was applied to roughly 0.5 to 1 ug RNA. Amplification of TCR beta CDR3 spanned 54 Vbeta and 13 Jbeta via immunoSEQ multiplex PCR. Each CDR3 protein gets one entry after TCRdb re-called the immunoSEQ multiplex PCR reads with MiXCR. This sample has about 180,000 distinct CDR3 sequences, with roughly 95% found just once. Both CD4+ and CD8+ T cells were negatively isolated, and TEMRA cells underwent FACS enrichment. CDR1 is SGHDN, CDR2 FVKESK, per germline. The CDR3 extends over 13 amino acids. V shed 0 bases and J shed 4 bases, with 6 bases lying between them.

Material: CD8+ T cells from PBMCs. The rearrangement links TRBV14 to TRBJ1-1; D remains ambiguous. The sequence came from a human donor with multiple sclerosis. As DNA, the CDR3 is TGTGCCAGCAGCCAAGATTGGAGCACTGAAGCTTTCTTT. Translation: CASSQDWSTEAFF.